This T cell receptor (beta chain) was recorded in a study of shared T cell receptors in the human thymus. The CDR3 has 14 amino acids. Deletions cut 7 bases from V and 5 bases from J, with 15 bases between. Germline V gene lookup returns CDR1 MNHNY and CDR2 SVGAGI (reference sequence). Some clones are missing from TCRdb's copy, which holds only in-frame ones; the method was immunoSEQ multiplex PCR. The profile shows over 350,000 clones, approximately 95% of them singletons. Material for sequencing was thymocytes. The sequence was obtained from a human donor. The chain is built from TRBV6-6 and TRBJ2-1; tentatively, D is TRBD2 (6 bases). The chain's CDR3 is CASTGVQDDNEQFF. CDR3 in DNA: TGTGCCAGCACGGGGGTCCAGGACGACAATGAGCAGTTCTTC.